The entry that follows covers one T cell receptor (beta chain) sequence. Its antigen is currently unknown. The sample is drawn from a study of identical twins. TCRdb re-called the 5' RACE reads with MiXCR, one entry per CDR3 protein. The sample lists about 890,000 distinct CDR3 sequences, about 12% occurring once. Germline loops: CDR1 SGHRS, CDR2 YFSETQ. V was clipped by 1 base and J by 0 bases; unmatched bases: 3. This CDR3 contains 16 residues. Points from the study as a whole: A partial confounding effect on zero-insertion analyses could come from invariant MAIT and iNKT cells. Cord blood beta clonotypes that were abundant carried fewer insertions, and memory repertoires showed no such trend.

These data were also filed under a second study, of yellow fever vaccine responses in identical twins. Turning to that study: Twins reportedly had a vaccine T cell response that seemed partly convergent, partly personalized.

This chain joins TRBV5-1 and TRBJ2-2; the match to TRBD2 covers 7 bases. The TCR sequence derives from a woman between 18 and 29 years old in good health. The sequenced material came from PBMCs. The DNA of the CDR3 is TGCGCCAGCAGCTTGTCGGCGGGGGCGAACACCGGGGAGCTGTTTTTT. Its translation: CASSLSAGANTGELFF. Supplemented by reference TRBV5-1 and TRBJ2-2, the full variable domain reads KAGVTQTPRYLIKTRGQQVTLSCSPISGHRSVSWYQQTPGQGLQFLFEYFSETQRNKGNFPGRFSGRQFSNSRSEMNVSTLELGDSALYLCASSLSAGANTGELFFGEGSRLTVL.